This paragraph reports one T cell receptor beta chain. Its cognate antigen is unknown. Sequencing used immunoSEQ multiplex PCR; TCRdb keeps in-frame clones, though not all of them. The sample carries 90,000 to 110,000 clones, roughly 90% recorded once. The sample belongs to a study of identifying expanded T cells in peripheral blood. The germline CDR1 and CDR2 sequences are MNHNS and SASEGT. V was pared by 10 bases and J by 10 bases, with 20 bases between. The CDR3 loop spans 14 amino acids. Findings and caveats of the study: Variance in clone template counts between approximately two-week samples significantly increased with total template count across all healthy donors. Over approximately two and four weeks, about 15 and 19 clones changed, versus roughly 1.2 between replicates.

Sequenced sample: blood. This clonotype originated in a person between 18 and 75 years old in good health. The chain joins TRBV6-1 to TRBJ1-6; D gene uncertain. CDR3 sequence reads: CATETAPSRSPLHF. CDR3 DNA: TGTGCCACCGAGACGGCGCCGAGTCGGTCACCCCTCCACTTT.